This T cell receptor beta chain comes out of a study of blood T cell repertoires in COVID-19. Across the study: Sites in the United States, Italy and Spain provided acute and convalescent COVID-19 samples. T cells, B-cell-depleted T cells, or PBMCs supplied cDNA or gDNA.

In this sample, this clone turned up a few times. Per the germline V gene, CDR1 is SGHTA and CDR2 is FQGNSA. The CDR3 runs 16 residues. Trimming left V 1 base short and J 6 bases short, with 16 bases between. The assay was immunoSEQ multiplex PCR, and TCRdb's table has in-frame clones only and misses some. This table holds about 200,000 clones, approximately 81% found once. Sequenced sample: peripheral blood. The receptor was isolated from a woman of 80 years or more with acute or convalescent COVID-19. The V gene is TRBV7-2, the J gene TRBJ1-5, with D unclear. The DNA of the CDR3 is TGTGCCAGCAGCTTAGATCGGGGAGAGTGGGGTCAGCCCCAGCATTTT. As protein: CASSLDRGEWGQPQHF.